This is a list of T cell receptor beta chains from one sample in a study of blood T cell repertoires in COVID-19. Sequencing was performed with immunoSEQ multiplex PCR; in TCRdb, only in-frame clones are kept and a portion is missing. The sample comprises 110,000 or so clones, roughly 88% of which are singletons, and around 2% rests with the top ten. The sample taken for sequencing was peripheral blood. These receptors all come from a human donor in a cohort sampled during active COVID-19. The CDR3 runs from the conserved cysteine through the conserved F or W. A D gene is named only where the DNA matches it firmly. Where a row states a size, it is once, few, many or the class of an expanded clone; other rows omit it.

v_gene,abundance,d_gene,j_gene,CDR3nt,CDR3aa
TRBV5-6,NA,TRBD1,TRBJ2-2,TGTGCCAGCAGCTTAGAGGGGGGACAGGGAAACACCGGGGAGCTGTTTTTT,CASSLEGGQGNTGELFF
TRBV6-1,NA,TRBD2,TRBJ2-7,TGTGCCAGCAGTGAAGGTTACAGGGTAGGATTAGCGGGATTTTACGAGCAGTACTTC,CASSEGYRVGLAGFYEQYF
TRBV11-2,NA,NA,TRBJ1-4,TGTGCCAGCAGCTTAGAGAAGGGGACTAATGAAAAACTGTTTTTT,CASSLEKGTNEKLFF
TRBV11-2,NA,TRBD1,TRBJ1-1,TGTGCCAGCAGCCCCGGACAGGGGTTCAACACTGAAGCTTTCTTT,CASSPGQGFNTEAFF
TRBV4-2,NA,NA,TRBJ1-2,TGTGCCAGCAGGGGGCAGGGCAGCTACACCTTC,CASRGQGSYTF
TRBV10-3,NA,NA,TRBJ1-5,TGTGCCATCAGTGAGTCGAGAGGGGGTCAGCAGCAGCCCCAGCATTTT,CAISESRGGQQQPQHF
TRBV7-3,NA,NA,TRBJ1-1,TGTGCCAGCAGCTTAACGGGGCAGAGGATCACTGAAGCTTTCTTT,CASSLTGQRITEAFF
TRBV6-2/TRBV6-3,NA,NA,TRBJ1-2,TGTGCCAGCAGCGCTACAGGGTTGGAAGGCTACACCTTC,CASSATGLEGYTF
TRBV30,NA,NA,TRBJ1-2,TGTGCCTGGAGTGTAGCAAAAATCTATGGCTACACCTTC,CAWSVAKIYGYTF
TRBV2,few,TRBD1,TRBJ1-5,TGTGCCAGCAGTGCTATAGGGGGCGATCAGCCCCAGCATTTT,CASSAIGGDQPQHF
TRBV6-5,few,TRBD1,TRBJ2-7,TGTGCCAGCAGTTACCAAGTCGGGACAGGAACCTACGAGCAGTACTTC,CASSYQVGTGTYEQYF
TRBV5-4,few,NA,TRBJ1-4,TGTGCCAGCAGCCCCGGGGGTGCCGGTAATGAAAAACTGTTTTTT,CASSPGGAGNEKLFF
TRBV5-1,NA,NA,TRBJ1-1,TGCGCCAGCAGCTTGGCGGGGGGGCGGGGGGACACTGAAGCTTTCTTT,CASSLAGGRGDTEAFF
TRBV12-3/TRBV12-4,NA,NA,TRBJ1-2,TGTGCCAGCAGTCCTAACAGGGTGGGGGGCTACACCTTC,CASSPNRVGGYTF
TRBV19,NA,NA,TRBJ1-2,TGTGCCACCGAGTCAACGGGGGGGGGAAGGAGTGGCTACACCTTC,CATESTGGGRSGYTF
TRBV18,NA,TRBD1,TRBJ2-7,TGTGCCAGCTCAAAAGGGGGCTGGCCCGAGCAGTACTTC,CASSKGGWPEQYF
TRBV2,few,TRBD1,TRBJ1-5,TGTGCCAGCAACAGGGGCGAAAATAGCAATCAGCCCCAGCATTTT,CASNRGENSNQPQHF
TRBV30,once,NA,TRBJ1-1,TGTGCCTGGACTAGCGGGGGCGCGGGTAACACTGAAGCTTTCTTT,CAWTSGGAGNTEAFF
TRBV4-1,NA,TRBD1,TRBJ2-5,TGCGCCAGCAGCCAAGATCAATCCGGACAGGGCGGAGAGACCCAGTACTTC,CASSQDQSGQGGETQYF
TRBV5-1,NA,TRBD2,TRBJ2-5,TGCGCCAGCAGCTTGACCAGCGGGGAAGAGACCCAGTACTTC,CASSLTSGEETQYF
TRBV11-2,NA,NA,TRBJ2-3,TGTGCCAGCAGCTTGTTCCTTGCAGATACGCAGTATTTT,CASSLFLADTQYF
TRBV4-1,NA,TRBD1,TRBJ2-5,TGCGCCAGCAGCCAGAGCGACAGGGACCCGCAAGAGACCCAGTACTTC,CASSQSDRDPQETQYF
TRBV10-2,NA,NA,TRBJ2-7,TGCGCCAGCATGGGCGGGGTCGAGCAGTACTTC,CASMGGVEQYF
TRBV19,NA,NA,TRBJ1-2,TGTGCCACTCCCTCGGCGGATACCTATGGCTACACCTTC,CATPSADTYGYTF
TRBV5-8,once,NA,TRBJ2-7,TGTGCCAGCACTTCCCCGGGGAGTTGGTACGAGCAGTACTTC,CASTSPGSWYEQYF
TRBV6-6,NA,NA,TRBJ2-7,TGTGCCAGCAGTTACTCGGCAGGGATAGAGCAGTACTTC,CASSYSAGIEQYF
TRBV4-1,NA,NA,TRBJ2-3,TGCGCCAGCAGCCAAGCCCACACAGATACGCAGTATTTT,CASSQAHTDTQYF
TRBV11-3,NA,TRBD2,TRBJ2-1,TGTGCCAGCAGCTTAACGCTAGCGGGAGGAAATGAGCAGTTCTTC,CASSLTLAGGNEQFF
TRBV27,few,NA,TRBJ1-2,TGTGCCAGCAGTACCGCAGGGCAGCCAGGCTATGGCTACACCTTC,CASSTAGQPGYGYTF
TRBV5-6,NA,NA,TRBJ1-6,TGTGCCAGCAGCGTGAATACAGGGCAAGGGTCACCCCTCCACTTT,CASSVNTGQGSPLHF
TRBV6-5,NA,TRBD1,TRBJ1-1,TGTGCCAGCAAGTCCCAAGACAGGGGGGGAACTGAAGCTTTCTTT,CASKSQDRGGTEAFF
TRBV6-5,NA,NA,TRBJ2-2,TGTGCCAGCAGTTACGGGGAGACGAACACCGGGGAGCTGTTTTTT,CASSYGETNTGELFF
TRBV10-3,NA,NA,TRBJ1-5,TGTGCCATCAGTGAGGTCGCTGGGGCGCAGCCCCAGCATTTT,CAISEVAGAQPQHF
TRBV18,NA,NA,TRBJ1-3,TGTGCCAGCTCACCGACCCGGATACAGGCACACTCTGGAAACACCATATATTTT,CASSPTRIQAHSGNTIYF
TRBV6-5,NA,TRBD1,TRBJ1-2,TGTGCCAGCAGTCCCGGGACAGGGGGCTTCGGTGGCTACACCTTC,CASSPGTGGFGGYTF